Below, 7 T cell receptor beta chains from the same sample are listed, as sequenced in a study of cytomegalovirus exposure and HLA in healthy donors. The PCR was carried out with 60 Vbeta primers and 13 Jbeta primers. Method: immunoSEQ multiplex PCR; TCRdb's copy keeps in-frame clones and lacks some. The data show approximately 93,000 clones, more than 75% seen once. The sample taken for sequencing was PBMCs. Receptor source: a woman in her thirties or forties in good health and CMV-seronegative.

The V and J genes are TRBV5-1 and TRBJ2-3; perhaps TRBD1 as D (5 bases). CDR3 length: 17 residues. V was clipped by 4 bases and J by 1 base, with 19 bases between them. The V gene's germline CDR1 is SGHRS and CDR2 YFSETQ. CDR3: CASSETPGIWGTDTQYF. The CDR3 nucleotides are TGCGCCAGCAGCGAGACACCAGGGATCTGGGGCACAGATACGCAGTATTTT.

This clone was observed once. The V gene is TRBV4-3, the J gene TRBJ2-2; 9 positions match TRBD2. The V and J ends lost 0 bases and 12 bases, in that order; junction bases with no gene match: 5. The germline gives CDR1 LGHNA, CDR2 YSLEER. This CDR3 is built from 14 residues. Written as DNA, the CDR3 is TGCGCCAGCAGCCAAGACGGGAGCGGGGGGCAGCTGTTTTTT. Amino acid sequence: CASSQDGSGGQLFF.

The chain recombines TRBV7-8 with TRBJ1-2; 7 nucleotides agree with TRBD1. The CDR3 totals 13 residues. Germline CDR1 reads SGHVS; CDR2 reads FQNEAQ. The V segment lost 4 bases and the J segment 8 bases; nucleotides outside the gene matches: 7. The CDR3 sequence: CASSSRDRGGYTF. CDR3 sequence (DNA): TGTGCCAGCAGCTCCCGGGACAGAGGAGGCTACACCTTC.

For the CDR3, the DNA is TGTGCCAGCAGAAGAGCGGGGGGGACTAATGAAAAACTGTTTTTT. Its translation: CASRRAGGTNEKLFF. The V call is TRBV25-1, the J call TRBJ1-4, with a possible D match to TRBD1 (5 bases). V was trimmed by 6 bases and J by 2 bases, leaving 13 bases between them. The germline CDR1 and CDR2 sequences are MGHDK and SYGVNS. The CDR3 is made up of 15 amino acids.

The chain links TRBV7-8 to TRBJ2-3; 16 positions agree with TRBD2. J was trimmed by 0 bases and V by 5 bases; bases with no gene match: 8. From germline, CDR1 is SGHVS and CDR2 FQNEAQ. The CDR3 runs to 19 residues. CDR3 amino acids: CASSPGLAGGWSSTDTQYF. Written as DNA, the CDR3 is TGTGCCAGCAGCCCGGGACTAGCGGGGGGGTGGTCCAGCACAGATACGCAGTATTTT.

The chain employs TRBV30 and TRBJ2-5; weak D call: TRBD2 (7 bases). With 0 bases removed from V and 5 bases from J, the gap between germline ends came to 13 bases. Germline V gene sequence: CDR1 GTSNPN, CDR2 SVGIG (reference sequence). The CDR3 is 14 amino acids. DNA of the CDR3: TGTGCCTGGAGTGTGGGAGGGGGTTGGGAGACCCAGTACTTC. Residues: CAWSVGGGWETQYF.

This clone occurred many times. The rearrangement uses TRBV4-1 and TRBJ2-2, with TRBD2 matching over 12 bases. The V gene end was trimmed by 1 base and the J gene end by 1 base; junction bases not matched to a gene: 1. Germline V gives CDR1 MGHRA, CDR2 YSYEKL. The CDR3 loop spans 17 amino acids. This chain's CDR3 is CASSQAGLAGNTGELFF. The CDR3 DNA is TGCGCCAGCAGCCAAGCGGGACTAGCGGGGAACACCGGGGAGCTGTTTTTT.